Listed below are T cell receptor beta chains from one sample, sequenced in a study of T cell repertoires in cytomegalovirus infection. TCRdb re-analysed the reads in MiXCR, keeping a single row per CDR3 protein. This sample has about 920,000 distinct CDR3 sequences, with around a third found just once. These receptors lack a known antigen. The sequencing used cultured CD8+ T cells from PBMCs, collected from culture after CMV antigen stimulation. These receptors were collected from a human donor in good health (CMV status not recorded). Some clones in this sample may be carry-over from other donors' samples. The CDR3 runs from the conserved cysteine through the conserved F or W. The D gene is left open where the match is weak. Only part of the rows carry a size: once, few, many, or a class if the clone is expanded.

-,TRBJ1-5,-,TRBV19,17,TGTGCCAGTCGACCCGGGACTGGTTCATATAGCAATCAGCCCCAGCATTTT,CASRPGTGSYSNQPQHF
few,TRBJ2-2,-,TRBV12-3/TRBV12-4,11,TGTGCCAGCAGTCCTCTCGGGGAGCTGTTTTTT,CASSPLGELFF
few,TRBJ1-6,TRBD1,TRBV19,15,TGTGCCAGTAGTATAGATCAAGGGGGCTGGACACCCCTCCACTTT,CASSIDQGGWTPLHF
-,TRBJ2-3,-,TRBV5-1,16,TGCGCCAGCAGCCGCCGGGACTTTGGAGGCCTAGATACGCAGTATTTT,CASSRRDFGGLDTQYF
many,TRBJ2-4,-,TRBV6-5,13,TGTGCCAGCAGTTACTCGGATACGGACATTCAGTACTTC,CASSYSDTDIQYF
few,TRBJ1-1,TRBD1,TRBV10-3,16,TGTGCCATCAGTGAGTCCTCAGGGGGTATGAACACTGAAGCTTTCTTT,CAISESSGGMNTEAFF
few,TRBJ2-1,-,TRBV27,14,TGTGCCAGCAGTTTTGGGGAAATCGTCGATGAGCAGTTCTTC,CASSFGEIVDEQFF
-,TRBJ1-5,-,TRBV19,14,TGTGCCAGTAGTATAGTCCTGGGGAATCAGCCCCAGCATTTT,CASSIVLGNQPQHF
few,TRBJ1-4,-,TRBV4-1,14,TGCGCCAGCAGCCTACAACTGTCTAATGAAAAACTGTTTTTT,CASSLQLSNEKLFF
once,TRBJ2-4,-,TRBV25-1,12,TGTGCCAGCATCACCGACAAAAACATTCAGTACTTC,CASITDKNIQYF
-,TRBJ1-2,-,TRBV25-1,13,TGTGCCAGCAGTGAATTCCGGGCCTATGGCTACACCTTC,CASSEFRAYGYTF
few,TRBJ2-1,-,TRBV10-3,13,TGTGCCATCAGTGTTATAGGTGACAATGAGCAGTTCTTC,CAISVIGDNEQFF
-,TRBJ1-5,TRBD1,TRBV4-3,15,TGCGCCAGCAGCCAGAACAGGGGAAGCAATCAGCCCCAGCATTTT,CASSQNRGSNQPQHF
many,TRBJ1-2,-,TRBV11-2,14,TGTGCCACCCCAGGCGGGTATTCAAACTATGGCTACACCTTC,CATPGGYSNYGYTF
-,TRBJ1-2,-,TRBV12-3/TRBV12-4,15,TGTGCCAGCAGTTCTCCACCGGACAACAACTATGGCTACACCTTC,CASSSPPDNNYGYTF
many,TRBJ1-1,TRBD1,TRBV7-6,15,TGTGCCAGCAGCTTGGGCCAGGGGGGCAACACTGAAGCTTTCTTT,CASSLGQGGNTEAFF
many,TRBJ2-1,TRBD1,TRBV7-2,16,TGTGCCAGCAGCTTACGGACAGGAATAGCCTACAATGAGCAGTTCTTC,CASSLRTGIAYNEQFF
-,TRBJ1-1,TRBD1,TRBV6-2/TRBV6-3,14,TGTGCCAGCAGTTTCCTACAGGGGAACGCTGAAGCTTTCTTT,CASSFLQGNAEAFF
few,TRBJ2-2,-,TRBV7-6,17,TGTGCCAGCAGCTCCCGGAGCCCTTCACCAAACACCGGGGAGCTGTTTTTT,CASSSRSPSPNTGELFF
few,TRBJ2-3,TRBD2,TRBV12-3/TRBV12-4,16,TGTGCCAGCAGTTCCTCTAGCGGGGGGTACACAGATACGCAGTATTTT,CASSSSSGGYTDTQYF
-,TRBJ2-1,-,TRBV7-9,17,TGTGCCAGCAGCCGACGACAGCCGGGGAGCTCCTACAATGAGCAGTTCTTC,CASSRRQPGSSYNEQFF
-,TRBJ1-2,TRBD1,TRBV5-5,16,TGTGCCAGCAGCCAGAAGGGACAGGAAACTAACTATGGCTACACCTTC,CASSQKGQETNYGYTF
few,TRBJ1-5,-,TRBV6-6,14,TGTGCCAGCAGTGATGGTTATAGCAATCAGCCCCAGCATTTT,CASSDGYSNQPQHF
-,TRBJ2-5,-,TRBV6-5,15,TGTGCCAGCAGTTACCTCTACGGGGTGGAGGAGACCCAGTACTTC,CASSYLYGVEETQYF
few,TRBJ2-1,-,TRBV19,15,TGTGCCAGTAGTATGATGGCGGAAAGCTACAATGAGCAGTTCTTC,CASSMMAESYNEQFF
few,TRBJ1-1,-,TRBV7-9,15,TGTGCCAGCAGCTTGGTTGAAGACTATAACACTGAAGCTTTCTTT,CASSLVEDYNTEAFF
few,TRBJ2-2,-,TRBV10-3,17,TGTGCCATCAGTGACCCCAGGGGCTACAGGGATCCCGGGGAGCTGTTTTTT,CAISDPRGYRDPGELFF
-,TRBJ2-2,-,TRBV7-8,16,TGTGCCAGCAGCCTAATGGGTGGGGGGCCCACCGGGGAGCTGTTTTTT,CASSLMGGGPTGELFF
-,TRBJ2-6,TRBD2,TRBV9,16,TGTGCCAGCAGCACGCGGGGGAGCTCTGGGGCCAACGTCCTGACTTTC,CASSTRGSSGANVLTF
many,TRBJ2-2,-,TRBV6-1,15,TGTGCCAGCAGTGGAAGACTAGATTTCACCGGGGAGCTGTTTTTT,CASSGRLDFTGELFF
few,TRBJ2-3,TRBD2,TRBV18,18,TGTGCCAGCTCACCAAGCGGGGGCACCGCCGGAAGCACAGATACGCAGTATTTT,CASSPSGGTAGSTDTQYF
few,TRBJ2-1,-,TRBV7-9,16,TGTGCCAGCAGCCTACTTGGGGGGGCAAATCTCAATGAGCAGTTCTTC,CASSLLGGANLNEQFF
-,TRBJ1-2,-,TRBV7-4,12,TGTGCCAGCAGCTTAGGAGTTAGCAGCTACACCTTC,CASSLGVSSYTF
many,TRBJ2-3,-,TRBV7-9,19,TGTGCCAGCAGCGTGGATAGCCTCACAGGGCCAAAGGGCACAGATACGCAGTATTTT,CASSVDSLTGPKGTDTQYF
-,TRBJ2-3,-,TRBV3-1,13,TGTGCCAGCAAGGGGAAGGGCACAGATACGCAGTATTTT,CASKGKGTDTQYF
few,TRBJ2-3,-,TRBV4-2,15,TGTGCCAGCAGCCAGGAACAGGGCGGCACAGATACGCAGTATTTT,CASSQEQGGTDTQYF
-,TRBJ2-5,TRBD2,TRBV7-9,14,TGTGCCAGCAGCCACCCTAGCGGGGGGCCCCCAGCGTACTTC,CASSHPSGGPPAYF
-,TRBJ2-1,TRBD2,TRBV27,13,TGTGCCAGCAGTTACGGGGGGGACATCGAGCAGTTCTTC,CASSYGGDIEQFF
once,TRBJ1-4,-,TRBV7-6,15,TGTGCCAGCAGCCCCCAAGGCCCAACTAATGAAATACTGTTTTTT,CASSPQGPTNEILFF
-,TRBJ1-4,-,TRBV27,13,TGTGCCAGCAGTTTGAATCGAGTGGAAAAACTGTTTTTT,CASSLNRVEKLFF
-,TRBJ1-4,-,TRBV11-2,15,TGTGCCAGCAGCTTAGGCGGGACAAGTAATGAAAAACTGTTTTTT,CASSLGGTSNEKLFF
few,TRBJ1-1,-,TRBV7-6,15,TGTGCCAGCAGCTTAGGTTCTCTACTAAACACTGAAGCTTTCTTT,CASSLGSLLNTEAFF
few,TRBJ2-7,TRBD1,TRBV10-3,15,TGTGCCATCAATTCGGGACAGGGAAATTTCCACGAGCAGTACTTC,CAINSGQGNFHEQYF
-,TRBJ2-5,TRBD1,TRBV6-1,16,TGTGCCAGCAGTGACCTCCCGGGACAGGGTCAAGAGACCCAGTACTTC,CASSDLPGQGQETQYF
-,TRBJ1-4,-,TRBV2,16,TGTGCCAGCAGTGAATGGGCGACCTCAACTAATGAAAAACTGTTTTTT,CASSEWATSTNEKLFF
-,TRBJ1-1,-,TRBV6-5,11,TGTGCCAGCAGTGACTGGGGGGAAGCTTTCTTT,CASSDWGEAFF
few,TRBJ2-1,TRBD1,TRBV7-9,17,TGTGCCAGCAGCCCATCCCGGGACAGGGGGCCCTACAATGAGCAGTTCTTC,CASSPSRDRGPYNEQFF
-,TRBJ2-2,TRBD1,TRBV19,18,TGTGCCAGTAGTTCCCGGGACAGGGGGCGCCTCTTCACCGGGGAGCTGTTTTTT,CASSSRDRGRLFTGELFF
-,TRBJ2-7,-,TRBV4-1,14,TGCGCCAGCAGCCATCCGGACTTTCTCTACGAGCAGTACTTC,CASSHPDFLYEQYF
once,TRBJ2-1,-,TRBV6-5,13,TGTGCCAGCAGCCCCAACAACAGAAATGAGCAGTTCTTC,CASSPNNRNEQFF
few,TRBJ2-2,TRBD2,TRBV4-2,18,TGTGCCAGCAGCCAAGACCTAGCGGGGGGCCCCAACACCGGGGAGCTGTTTTTT,CASSQDLAGGPNTGELFF
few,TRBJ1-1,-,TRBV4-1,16,TGCGCCAGCAGCCAAGAATCCTGGGGCAGGGAGGATGAAGCTTTCTTT,CASSQESWGREDEAFF
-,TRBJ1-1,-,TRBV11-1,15,TGTGCCAGCAGCTTAGCTGGGGGAGAAGGCACTGAAGCTTTCTTT,CASSLAGGEGTEAFF
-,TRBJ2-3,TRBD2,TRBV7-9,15,TGTGCCAGCAGCGATTTTAGCGGGGGGTCAGATACGCAGTATTTT,CASSDFSGGSDTQYF
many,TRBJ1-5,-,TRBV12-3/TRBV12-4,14,TGTGCCAGCAGGAGTGGAGGAAGCAATCAGCCCCAGCATTTT,CASRSGGSNQPQHF
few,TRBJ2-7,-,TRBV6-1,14,TGTGCCAGCAGTCTTCCCACGTTCTCCTACGAGCAGTACTTC,CASSLPTFSYEQYF
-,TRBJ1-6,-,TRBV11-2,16,TGTGCCAGCAGCTTATTCGGAGGGCCCTATAATTCACCCCTCCACTTT,CASSLFGGPYNSPLHF
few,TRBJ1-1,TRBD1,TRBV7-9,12,TGTGCCAGCAGCGGGACAGAACATGAAGCTTTCTTT,CASSGTEHEAFF
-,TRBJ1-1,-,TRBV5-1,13,TGCGCCAGCGCCCTCGGCATGAACACTGAAGCTTTCTTT,CASALGMNTEAFF
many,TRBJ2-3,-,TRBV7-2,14,TGTGCCAGCAGCTTAAACATGGCCACAGATACGCAGTATTTT,CASSLNMATDTQYF